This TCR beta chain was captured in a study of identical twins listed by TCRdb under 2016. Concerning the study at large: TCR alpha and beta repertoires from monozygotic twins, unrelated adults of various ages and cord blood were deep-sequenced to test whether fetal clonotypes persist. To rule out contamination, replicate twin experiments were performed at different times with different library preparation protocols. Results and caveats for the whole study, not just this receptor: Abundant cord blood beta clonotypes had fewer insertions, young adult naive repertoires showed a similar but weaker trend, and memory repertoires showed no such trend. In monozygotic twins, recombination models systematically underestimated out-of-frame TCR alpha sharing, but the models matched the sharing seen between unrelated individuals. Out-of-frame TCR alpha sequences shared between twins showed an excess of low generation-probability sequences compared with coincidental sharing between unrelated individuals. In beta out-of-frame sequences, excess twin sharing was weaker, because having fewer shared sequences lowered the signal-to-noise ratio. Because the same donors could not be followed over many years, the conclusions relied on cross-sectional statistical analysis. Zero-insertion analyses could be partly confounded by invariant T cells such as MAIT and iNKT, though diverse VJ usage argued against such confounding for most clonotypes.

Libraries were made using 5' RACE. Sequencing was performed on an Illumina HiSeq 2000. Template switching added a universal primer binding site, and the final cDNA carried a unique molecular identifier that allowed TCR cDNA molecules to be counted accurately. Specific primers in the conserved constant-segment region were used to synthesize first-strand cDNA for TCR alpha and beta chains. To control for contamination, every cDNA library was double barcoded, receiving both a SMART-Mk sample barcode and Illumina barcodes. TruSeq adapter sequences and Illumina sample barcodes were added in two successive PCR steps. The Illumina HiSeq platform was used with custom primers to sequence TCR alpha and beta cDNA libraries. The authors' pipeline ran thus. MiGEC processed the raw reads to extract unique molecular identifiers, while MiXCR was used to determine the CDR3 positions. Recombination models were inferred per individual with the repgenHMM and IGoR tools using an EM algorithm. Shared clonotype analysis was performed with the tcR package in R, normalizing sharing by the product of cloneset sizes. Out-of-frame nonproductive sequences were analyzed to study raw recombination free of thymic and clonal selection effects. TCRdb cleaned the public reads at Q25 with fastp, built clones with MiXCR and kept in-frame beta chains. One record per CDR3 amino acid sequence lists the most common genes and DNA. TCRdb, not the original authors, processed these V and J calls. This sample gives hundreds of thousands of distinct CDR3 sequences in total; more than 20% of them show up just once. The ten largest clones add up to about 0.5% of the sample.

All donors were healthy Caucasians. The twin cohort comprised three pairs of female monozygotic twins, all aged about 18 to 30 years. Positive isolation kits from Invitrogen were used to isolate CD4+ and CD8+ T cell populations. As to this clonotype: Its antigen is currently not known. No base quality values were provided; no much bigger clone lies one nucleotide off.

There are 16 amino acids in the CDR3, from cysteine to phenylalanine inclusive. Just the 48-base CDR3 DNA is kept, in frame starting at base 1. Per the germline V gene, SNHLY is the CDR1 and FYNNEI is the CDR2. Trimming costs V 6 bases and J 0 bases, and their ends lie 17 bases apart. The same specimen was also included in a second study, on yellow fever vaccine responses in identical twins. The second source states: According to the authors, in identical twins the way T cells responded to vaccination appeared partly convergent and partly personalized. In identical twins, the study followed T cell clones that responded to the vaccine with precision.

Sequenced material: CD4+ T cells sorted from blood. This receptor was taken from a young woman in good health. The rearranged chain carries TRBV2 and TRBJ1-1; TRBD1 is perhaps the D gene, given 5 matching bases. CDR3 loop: CASRRDSARMNTEAFF. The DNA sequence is TGTGCCAGCAGGAGGGACTCCGCGAGGATGAACACTGAAGCTTTCTTT.